This T cell receptor (beta chain) was captured by sequencing in a study of T cell responses to AZD1222 COVID-19 vaccine. Libraries were prepared by immunoSEQ multiplex PCR; TCRdb keeps only in-frame clonotypes and omits some of them. Of some 120,000 clones detected, more than 75% appear once; the ten largest clones hold 7.5%. In germline, CDR1 is SGHTA, CDR2 FQGNSA. With 3 bases removed from V and 4 bases from J, the gap between germline ends came to 12 bases. CDR3 size: 14 residues. The V call is TRBV7-2, the J call TRBJ1-1; D is unclear. This specimen consisted of peripheral blood, obtained on day 0 of AZD1222 vaccination. The receptor comes from an adult in good health. Here the CDR3 reads CASSFDSWGTEAFF. The CDR3 coding sequence is TGTGCCAGCAGCTTCGACTCGTGGGGCACTGAAGCTTTCTTT.